The 16 T cell receptor beta chains in this list originate from one sample, sequenced in a study of CXCR3-negative and CXCR3-positive naive CD8 T cells. Study findings and constraints: More hydrophobic TRB CDR3s occurred in CXCR3-positive than in CXCR3-negative naive cells.

The TRB libraries of cDNA were built by UMI-labeled 5' RACE. From the 5' RACE reads, TCRdb lists one entry per CDR3 protein and no DNA. Recorded for this sample: 120,000 to 150,000 distinct CDR3 sequences. These receptors' targets are unknown. The material sequenced was naive CXCR3+ CD8+ T cells from blood. The subset denotes: CD45RO-CCR7+CD27+CD95- naive CD8+ T cells expressing CXCR3 (TNR3+). These receptors came from a human donor in good health. Some clones in this sample may be carry-over from other donors' samples.

V gene TRBV29-1 combines with J gene TRBJ2-2; TCRdb names TRBD1, which stays unverified in the absence of DNA. The CDR3 runs to 17 residues. Per germline, CDR1 SQVTM and CDR2 ANQGSEA. The CDR3 is CSVEVPGGGANTGELFF.

The rearrangement joins TRBV23-1 to TRBJ1-2; TCRdb's D gene call, TRBD1, goes unchecked for lack of DNA. TRBV23-1 is reported as an ORF; its role is uncertain. The CDR3 consists of 15 residues. This CDR3 reads CASSKHRDREYGYTF.

The chain employs TRBV7-9 and TRBJ2-5; with no DNA, the TCRdb D assignment of TRBD2 cannot be verified. Germline CDR1 reads SEHNR; CDR2 reads FQNEAQ (reference sequence). The CDR3 is 16 amino acids. The CDR3 loop is CASSPPGDSVKETQYF. Full variable domain (rest looked up from reference TRBV7-9 and TRBJ2-5): DTGVSQNPRHKITKRGQNVTFRCDPISEHNRLYWYRQTLGQGPEFLTYFQNEAQLEKSRLLSDRFSAERPKGSFSTLEIQRTEQGDSAMYLCASSPPGDSVKETQYFGPGTRLLVL.

The chain recombines TRBV28 with TRBJ2-1; no DNA is available, so the TRBD2 call from TCRdb remains unchecked. The CDR3 length is 13 residues. Germline V CDR1 and CDR2: MDHEN, SYDVKM. The CDR3 reads CASLREALGEQFF. Variable domain in full (rest from reference TRBV28 and TRBJ2-1): DVKVTQSSRYLVKRTGEKVFLECVQDMDHENMFWYRQDPGLGLRLIYFSYDVKMKEKGDIPEGYSVSREKKERFSLILESASTNQTSMYLCASLREALGEQFFGPGTRLTVL.

This chain links TRBV7-9 with TRBJ1-5. Looked up from germline, CDR1 is SEHNR and CDR2 is FQNEAQ (reference sequence). The CDR3 runs 15 residues. The CDR3 sequence is CASSLGRHRNQPQHF. The full variable domain, completed using reference TRBV7-9 and TRBJ1-5, is DTGVSQNPRHKITKRGQNVTFRCDPISEHNRLYWYRQTLGQGPEFLTYFQNEAQLEKSRLLSDRFSAERPKGSFSTLEIQRTEQGDSAMYLCASSLGRHRNQPQHFGDGTRLSIL.

The chain links TRBV7-6 to TRBJ1-1; TCRdb proposes TRBD1, but this gene call is untestable without DNA. The CDR3 loop spans 14 amino acids. In germline, CDR1 is SGHVS, CDR2 FNYEAQ. The CDR3 is CASSAGGSGTEAFF.

This chain joins TRBV7-9 and TRBJ1-1. In germline, CDR1 is SEHNR, CDR2 FQNEAQ (reference sequence). The CDR3 covers 11 residues. The CDR3: CASSLLGEAFF.

This chain links TRBV7-8 with TRBJ2-7. CDR3 length: 11 amino acids. The V gene's germline CDR1 is SGHVS and CDR2 FQNEAQ. CDR3 in amino acids: CASTLSYEQYF.

The J gene is TRBJ2-2, the V gene TRBV14. The germline V gene encodes CDR1 SGHDN and CDR2 FVKESK. CDR3 size: 15 residues. This CDR3 reads CASSPPFPNTGELFF.

V usage is TRBV7-6 and J usage is TRBJ1-1; as DNA is missing, the TRBD1 call by TCRdb cannot be tested. CDR1 is SGHVS, CDR2 FNYEAQ, per germline. This CDR3 is built from 14 residues. The CDR3 loop is CASSSGGWGTEAFF.

The chain recombines TRBV5-1 with TRBJ2-1; TCRdb selects TRBD1, and the lack of DNA leaves this call unchecked. There are 14 residues in the CDR3. CDR1 and CDR2 from the germline V gene are SGHRS and YFSETQ. CDR3: CASSYRTGSNEQFF.

V is TRBV14 and J is TRBJ2-4; lacking DNA, the TRBD1 call made by TCRdb goes unchecked. CDR1 and CDR2 from the germline V gene are SGHDN and FVKESK. CDR3 size: 16 residues. This CDR3 is CASSQSMTVAKNIQYF.

The chain recombines TRBV6-6 with TRBJ2-7; TCRdb returns TRBD1, unconfirmable since there is no DNA. The CDR3 runs to 15 residues. From germline, CDR1 is MNHNY and CDR2 SVGAGI (reference sequence). CDR3: CASSETGRSSYEQYF.

CDR3 sequence: CSGLGGGATDTQYF. The chain couples TRBV29-1 to TRBJ2-3; TCRdb indicates TRBD1, and absent DNA this call remains unverified. The CDR3 contains 14 residues. Germline V gives CDR1 SQVTM, CDR2 ANQGSEA.

The V call is TRBV11-1, the J call TRBJ2-7; checking the TCRdb D call of TRBD1 is not possible without DNA. The CDR3 has 15 amino acids. The germline CDR1 and CDR2 sequences are SGHAT and FQDESV (reference sequence). The CDR3 spells CASSLERTGAYEQYF.

This chain uses TRBV29-1 with TRBJ1-1; TCRdb outputs TRBD1, but without DNA this stays unchecked. The CDR3 loop spans 11 amino acids. Germline V gene data show CDR1 as SQVTM and CDR2 as ANQGSEA. The CDR3 region is CSVPQGRGAFF.